This section outlines one T cell receptor beta chain sequence together with its context. With 6 bases removed from V and 2 bases from J, the gap between germline ends came to 8 bases. CDR1 is SNHLY and CDR2 is FYNNEI in the germline V gene. The CDR3 consists of 12 residues. The source of the sample is a study of T cell changes during pregnancy in multiple sclerosis. Data came from immunoSEQ multiplex PCR; TCRdb stores just in-frame clones and leaves some out. Seen here are around 80,000 clones, 94% observed once, and the top ten hold 0.8% to 1%. The receptor was isolated from a female donor in good health, enrolled as a control in a pregnancy study. The V and J genes are TRBV2 and TRBJ2-7, with a tentative D call TRBD2 (6 bases). Sequencing used peripheral blood, obtained in the second trimester of pregnancy. CDR3 amino acids: CASREGTYEQYF. CDR3 in DNA: TGTGCCAGCAGGGAGGGCACCTACGAGCAGTACTTC.